This T cell receptor (beta chain) was observed in a study of early T cells in non-severe SARS-CoV-2 infection. This clonotype has a handful of counts. CDR1 and CDR2 (germline): LNHDA, SQIVND (reference sequence). Between the trimmed V and J ends, which lost 1 base and 3 bases, there was a span of 16 bases. This CDR3 is 17 amino acids long. In the library, individual cDNA molecules carried attached unique molecular identifiers. Each CDR3 protein gets one entry after TCRdb re-called the 5' RACE reads with MiXCR. The table records roughly 30,000 distinct CDR3 sequences, 6% to 7.5% of them present only once.

The sample in question was whole blood, obtained at baseline. The chain recombines TRBV19 with TRBJ2-1; no definite D call. The sequence came from an adult who was a healthcare worker with PCR-confirmed SARS-CoV-2 infection or an uninfected control (not recorded which). The CDR3 DNA is TGTGCCAGTAGTATAGTGGGGATCGGCGAGAACTACAATGAGCAGTTCTTC. It translates to CASSIVGIGENYNEQFF.